The rows below give T cell receptor beta chains drawn from one sample of a study of post-analysis software for immune sequencing data. TCRdb recomputed calls from the PCR reads with MiXCR, one row per CDR3 protein. The sample has hundreds of thousands of distinct CDR3 sequences, 55% to 60% seen once. The source material was blood. These receptor sequences come from a girl aged 2 to 10 with multiple sclerosis. The CDR3 runs from the conserved cysteine through the conserved F or W. A D gene is named only where the DNA matches it firmly. Rows may omit the clone size; those that give it use once, few, many or a size class.

.,TRBV2,once,TRBJ2-1,TGTGCCAGCGATAACGTTCGGAATGAGCAGTTCTTC,CASDNVRNEQFF
TRBD2,TRBV5-1,few,TRBJ2-3,TGCGCCAGCCAAGACGGGACTAGCGATACGCAGTATTTT,CASQDGTSDTQYF
.,TRBV6-2/TRBV6-3,few,TRBJ2-7,TGTGCCAGCAGTTTCCGATCTCCCTACGAGCAGTACTTC,CASSFRSPYEQYF
.,TRBV6-6,.,TRBJ1-2,TGTGCCAGCAGTTACTCGGGCAGGGGTTACGATGGCTACACCTTC,CASSYSGRGYDGYTF
.,TRBV10-3,.,TRBJ2-5,TGTGCCTTCGGCACAGCCCATGGGGGGGAGACCCAGTACTTC,CAFGTAHGGETQYF
TRBD1,TRBV27,.,TRBJ2-5,TGTGCCAGCAGTTTATTAGGGACAGAAGAAGAGACCCAGTACTTC,CASSLLGTEEETQYF
.,TRBV10-3,.,TRBJ2-5,TGTGCCATCAGTGACACAGGGTCCGCCCAAGAGACCCAGTACTTC,CAISDTGSAQETQYF
.,TRBV5-1,.,TRBJ2-1,TGCGCCAGCAGCTTCGGTCCGGGGCCGGCTGAGCAGTTCTTC,CASSFGPGPAEQFF
TRBD1,TRBV12-3/TRBV12-4,.,TRBJ1-2,TGTGCCAGCAGCCCAAGACAGGGCCTTCGCTACACCTTC,CASSPRQGLRYTF
TRBD1,TRBV18,.,TRBJ2-7,TGTGCCAGCTCGCTGGACAGGGCGGCCGAGCAGTACTTC,CASSLDRAAEQYF
TRBD2,TRBV7-3,.,TRBJ2-3,TGTGCCAGCAGCCCACTCGGGACTAGCGGCACAGATACGCAGTATTTT,CASSPLGTSGTDTQYF
TRBD1,TRBV12-3/TRBV12-4,few,TRBJ2-3,TGTGCCAGCAGCATAGACAGGGGGCGATCGGATACGCAGTATTTT,CASSIDRGRSDTQYF
TRBD1,TRBV5-1,.,TRBJ2-7,TGCGCCAGCAGCGGGGACAGGGGGACCCCCTACGAGCAGTACTTC,CASSGDRGTPYEQYF
.,TRBV29-1,.,TRBJ2-7,TGCAGCGTTGCGTATAGGCTTGTTTCCTACGAGCAGTACTTC,CSVAYRLVSYEQYF
TRBD2,TRBV7-9,few,TRBJ2-3,TGTGCCAGCAGCGCCCTGGGGAGGGCCGGGACAGATACGCAGTATTTT,CASSALGRAGTDTQYF
.,TRBV7-9,.,TRBJ2-5,TGTGCCAGCAGCTTAGCGTACGGGGAGACCCAGTACTTC,CASSLAYGETQYF
TRBD2,TRBV7-9,.,TRBJ2-1,TGTGCCAGCGGCGTAGCGGGGCGTGAGCAGTTCTTC,CASGVAGREQFF
TRBD2,TRBV12-3/TRBV12-4,.,TRBJ2-7,TGTGCCAGCAGTTTATCAGGGAGGGCTCTCGAGCAGTACTTC,CASSLSGRALEQYF
.,TRBV5-1,.,TRBJ2-6,TGCGCCAGCAGCCACGGTGTAGGAGGGCACTACTCTGGGGCCAACGTCCTGACTTTC,CASSHGVGGHYSGANVLTF
.,TRBV20-1,.,TRBJ1-2,TGCAGTGCTAGATTGGGGTCCGGCAATCCTAACTATGGCTACACCTTC,CSARLGSGNPNYGYTF
.,TRBV12-3/TRBV12-4,.,TRBJ1-3,TGTGCCAGCGGTTCCTTCTGGGGGAAGGGGGTCTCTGGAAACACCATATATTTT,CASGSFWGKGVSGNTIYF
.,TRBV4-1,.,TRBJ2-7,TGCGCCAGCAGCCTCACGAGGTTGGTGGGAGGCTACGAGCAGTACTTC,CASSLTRLVGGYEQYF
.,TRBV4-3,.,TRBJ2-3,TGCGCCAGCAGCCAAGGAGTTATTGGGCTCGTGGATACGCAGTATTTT,CASSQGVIGLVDTQYF
TRBD2,TRBV20-1,few,TRBJ2-7,TGCAGTGCTAGCGGGACTAGCGGACCTTCGGAGCAGTACTTC,CSASGTSGPSEQYF
.,TRBV4-2,few,TRBJ2-5,TGTGCCAGCAGCCAAGGTAGTGGGGGGGCACGCGAGACCCAGTACTTC,CASSQGSGGARETQYF
.,TRBV12-3/TRBV12-4,.,TRBJ2-7,TGTGCCAGCAGCCCAGTGTCCGAATACGAGCAGTACTTC,CASSPVSEYEQYF
TRBD2,TRBV7-9,.,TRBJ2-1,TGTGCCAGCAGCTTACAAAGCGGGGGCGACTACAATGAGCAGTTCTTC,CASSLQSGGDYNEQFF
.,TRBV29-1,.,TRBJ1-1,TGCAGCGTTGAAAAGGTCGATTGGCTAACTGAAGCTTTCTTT,CSVEKVDWLTEAFF
.,TRBV4-2,.,TRBJ1-1,TGTGCCAGCAGCCAACGGGGGCGGCGAATCGTAGCTTTCTTT,CASSQRGRRIVAFF
TRBD2,TRBV7-9,.,TRBJ2-1,TGTGCCAGCATAGGGTATAGCGGGAGACCTACTTACAATGAGCAGTTCTTC,CASIGYSGRPTYNEQFF
.,TRBV6-2/TRBV6-3,.,TRBJ1-1,TGTGCCAGCAACTCGGGACGGATGAACACTGAAGCTTTCTTT,CASNSGRMNTEAFF
TRBD2,TRBV10-3,.,TRBJ2-5,TGTGCCATCAGTGAAAGGGCGGGGGGGCCTGCGGAGACCCAGTACTTC,CAISERAGGPAETQYF
TRBD2,TRBV15,.,TRBJ2-3,TGTGCCACCAGCAGGGACTCCTCCGGGACTAGCGGGGCCAAAGATACGCAGTATTTT,CATSRDSSGTSGAKDTQYF
.,TRBV20-1,.,TRBJ2-7,TGCAGTGCCCAGACAGACCTCTCCTACGAGCAGTACTTC,CSAQTDLSYEQYF
TRBD2,TRBV20-1,few,TRBJ2-3,TGCAGTGCTCACACGGAAGGGCTAGCGGTCCACCCTACGCAGTATTTT,CSAHTEGLAVHPTQYF
TRBD1,TRBV10-3,.,TRBJ1-6,TGTGCCATCAGCACAGGGGGCTGGTCACCCCTCCACTTT,CAISTGGWSPLHF
.,TRBV10-3,.,TRBJ2-7,TGTGCCATCAGCCTTGGAGGAGACGAGCAGTACTTC,CAISLGGDEQYF
.,TRBV4-2,few,TRBJ2-1,TGTGCCAGCAGCCAAGAGGAAGGATATGATGAGCAGTTCTTC,CASSQEEGYDEQFF
.,TRBV18,.,TRBJ1-2,TGTGCCAGCTCACCAGGGTTCAACTATGGCTACACCTTC,CASSPGFNYGYTF